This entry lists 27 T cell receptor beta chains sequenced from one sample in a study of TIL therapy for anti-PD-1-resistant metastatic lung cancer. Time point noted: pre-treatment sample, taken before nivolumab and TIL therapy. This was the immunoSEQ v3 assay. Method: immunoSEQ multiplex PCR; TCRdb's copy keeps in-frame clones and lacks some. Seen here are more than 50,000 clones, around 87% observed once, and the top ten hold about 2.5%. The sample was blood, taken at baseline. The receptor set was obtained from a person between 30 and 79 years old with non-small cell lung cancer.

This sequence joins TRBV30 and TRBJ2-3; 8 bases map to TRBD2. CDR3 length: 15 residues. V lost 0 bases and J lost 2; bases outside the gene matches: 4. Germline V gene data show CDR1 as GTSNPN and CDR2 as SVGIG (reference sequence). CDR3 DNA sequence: TGTGCCTGGAGTGTACGGGGGGGCGTCACAGATACGCAGTATTTT. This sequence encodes CAWSVRGGVTDTQYF.

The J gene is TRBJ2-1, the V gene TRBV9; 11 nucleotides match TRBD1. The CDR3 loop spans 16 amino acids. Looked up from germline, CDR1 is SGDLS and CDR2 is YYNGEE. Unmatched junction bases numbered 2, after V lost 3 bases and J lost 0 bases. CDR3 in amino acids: CASSEDRGRSYNEQFF. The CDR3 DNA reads TGTGCCAGCAGCGAGGACAGGGGGCGCTCCTACAATGAGCAGTTCTTC.

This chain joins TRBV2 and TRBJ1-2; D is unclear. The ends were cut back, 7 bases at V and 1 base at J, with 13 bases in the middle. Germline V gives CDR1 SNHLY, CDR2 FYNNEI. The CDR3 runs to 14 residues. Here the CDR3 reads CASTLSGNNYGYTF. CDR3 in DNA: TGTGCCAGCACCCTCTCGGGGAATAACTATGGCTACACCTTC. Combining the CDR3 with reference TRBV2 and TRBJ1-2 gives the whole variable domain EPEVTQTPSHQVTQMGQEVILRCVPISNHLYFYWYRQILGQKVEFLVSFYNNEISEKSEIFDDQFSVERPDGSNFTLKIRSTKLEDSAMYFCASTLSGNNYGYTFGSGTRLTVV.

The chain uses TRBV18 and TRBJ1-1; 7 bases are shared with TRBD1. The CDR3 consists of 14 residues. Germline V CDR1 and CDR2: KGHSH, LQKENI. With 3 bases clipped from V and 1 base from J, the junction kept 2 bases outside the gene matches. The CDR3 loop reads CASSPAGGNTEAFF. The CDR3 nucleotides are TGTGCCAGCTCACCCGCAGGGGGGAACACTGAAGCTTTCTTT.

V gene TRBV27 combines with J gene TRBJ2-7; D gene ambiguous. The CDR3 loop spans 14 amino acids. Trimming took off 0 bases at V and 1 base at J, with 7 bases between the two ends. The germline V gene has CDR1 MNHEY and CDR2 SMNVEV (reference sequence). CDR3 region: CASSLSASSYEQYF. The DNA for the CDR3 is TGTGCCAGCAGTTTATCTGCCTCTTCCTACGAGCAGTACTTC.

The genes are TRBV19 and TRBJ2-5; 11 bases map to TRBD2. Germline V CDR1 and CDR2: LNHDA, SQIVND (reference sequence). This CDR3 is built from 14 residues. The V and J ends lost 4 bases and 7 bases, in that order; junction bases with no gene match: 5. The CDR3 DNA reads TGTGCCAGTAGTAGGGGACTAGCGGCAACGACCCAGTACTTC. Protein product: CASSRGLAATTQYF.

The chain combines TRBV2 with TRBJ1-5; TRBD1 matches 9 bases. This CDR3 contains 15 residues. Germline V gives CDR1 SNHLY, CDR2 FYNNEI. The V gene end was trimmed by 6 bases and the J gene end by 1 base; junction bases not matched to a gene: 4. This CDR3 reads CASRGQGGSNQPQHF. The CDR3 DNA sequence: TGTGCCAGCAGGGGACAGGGCGGGAGCAATCAGCCCCAGCATTTT.

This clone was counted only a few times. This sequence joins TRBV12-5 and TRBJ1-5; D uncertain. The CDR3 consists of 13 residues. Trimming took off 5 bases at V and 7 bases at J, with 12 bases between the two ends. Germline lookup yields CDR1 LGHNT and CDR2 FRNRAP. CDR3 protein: CASGGVVGQPQHF. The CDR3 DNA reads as TGTGCTAGTGGTGGGGTGGTAGGGCAGCCCCAGCATTTT.

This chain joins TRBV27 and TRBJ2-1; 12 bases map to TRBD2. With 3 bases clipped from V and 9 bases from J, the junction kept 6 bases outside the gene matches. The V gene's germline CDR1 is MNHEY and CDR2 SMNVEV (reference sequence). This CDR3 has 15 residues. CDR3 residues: CASSLSSGGAGEQFF. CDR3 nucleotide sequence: TGTGCCAGCAGTTTGTCTAGCGGGGGGGCCGGTGAGCAGTTCTTC.

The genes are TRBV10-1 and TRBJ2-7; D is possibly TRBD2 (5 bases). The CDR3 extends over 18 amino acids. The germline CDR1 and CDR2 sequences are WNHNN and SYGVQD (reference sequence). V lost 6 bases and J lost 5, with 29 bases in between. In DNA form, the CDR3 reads TGCGCCAGCAGCTCCGGAAGAGGTGGGAGTGCTGAAATCAACGAGCAGTACTTC. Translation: CASSSGRGGSAEINEQYF.

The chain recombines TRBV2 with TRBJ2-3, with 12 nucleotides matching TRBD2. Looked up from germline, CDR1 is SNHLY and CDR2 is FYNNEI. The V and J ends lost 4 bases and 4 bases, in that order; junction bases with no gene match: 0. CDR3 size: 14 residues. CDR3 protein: CASSASGGADTQYF. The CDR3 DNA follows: TGTGCCAGCAGTGCTAGCGGGGGGGCAGATACGCAGTATTTT.

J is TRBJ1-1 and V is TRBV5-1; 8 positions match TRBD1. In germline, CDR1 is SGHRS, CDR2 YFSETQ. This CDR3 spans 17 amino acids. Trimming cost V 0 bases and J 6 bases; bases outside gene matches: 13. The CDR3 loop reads CASSLGQGSGGVAEAFF. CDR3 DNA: TGCGCCAGCAGCTTGGGACAGGGGAGCGGTGGAGTCGCTGAAGCTTTCTTT.

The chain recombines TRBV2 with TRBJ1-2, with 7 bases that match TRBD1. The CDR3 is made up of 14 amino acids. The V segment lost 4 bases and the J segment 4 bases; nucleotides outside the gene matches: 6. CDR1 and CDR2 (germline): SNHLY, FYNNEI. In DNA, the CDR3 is TGTGCCAGCAGTGTACAGGGGCCTGCCTATGGCTACACCTTC. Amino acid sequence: CASSVQGPAYGYTF.

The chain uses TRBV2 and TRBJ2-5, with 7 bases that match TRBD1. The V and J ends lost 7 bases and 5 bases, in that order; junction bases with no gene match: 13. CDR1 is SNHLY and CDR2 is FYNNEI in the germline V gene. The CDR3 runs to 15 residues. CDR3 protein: CASTAFQQGLETQYF. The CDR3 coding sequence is TGTGCCAGCACTGCCTTCCAACAGGGGCTTGAGACCCAGTACTTC.

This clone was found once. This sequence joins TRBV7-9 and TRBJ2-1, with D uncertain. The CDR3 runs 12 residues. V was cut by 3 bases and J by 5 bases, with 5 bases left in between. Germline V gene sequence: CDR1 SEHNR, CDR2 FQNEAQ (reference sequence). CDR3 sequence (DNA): TGTGCCAGCAGCTTTGTAGACAATGAGCAGTTCTTC. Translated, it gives CASSFVDNEQFF.

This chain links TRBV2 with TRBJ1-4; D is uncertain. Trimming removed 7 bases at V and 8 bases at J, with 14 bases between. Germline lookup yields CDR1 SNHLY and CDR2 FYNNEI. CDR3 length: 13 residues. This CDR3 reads CASNEDLGEKLFF. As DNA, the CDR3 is TGTGCCAGCAACGAAGACTTGGGAGAAAAACTGTTTTTT.

The CDR3 nucleotides read TGTGCCAGTAAGGAAAGGGGAGCAGCTAACTATGGCTACACCTTC. Its translation is CASKERGAANYGYTF. The chain uses TRBV19 and TRBJ1-2, with a weak D call TRBD1 (5 bases). The CDR3 is 15 amino acids. Trimming took 7 bases from V and 0 from J, leaving 15 bases between them. The germline CDR1 and CDR2 sequences are LNHDA and SQIVND (reference sequence).

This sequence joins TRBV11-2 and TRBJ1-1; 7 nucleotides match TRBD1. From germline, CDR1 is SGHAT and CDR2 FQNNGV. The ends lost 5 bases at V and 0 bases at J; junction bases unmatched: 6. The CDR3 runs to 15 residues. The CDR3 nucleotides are TGTGCCAGCAGCCCCGGGAGGGGGCTGAACACTGAAGCTTTCTTT. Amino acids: CASSPGRGLNTEAFF.

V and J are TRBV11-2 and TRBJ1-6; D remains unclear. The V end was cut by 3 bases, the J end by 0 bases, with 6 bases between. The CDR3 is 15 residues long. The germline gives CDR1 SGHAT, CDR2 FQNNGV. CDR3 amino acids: CASSLGSSYNSPLHF. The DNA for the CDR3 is TGTGCCAGCAGCTTGGGCAGCTCCTATAATTCACCCCTCCACTTT.

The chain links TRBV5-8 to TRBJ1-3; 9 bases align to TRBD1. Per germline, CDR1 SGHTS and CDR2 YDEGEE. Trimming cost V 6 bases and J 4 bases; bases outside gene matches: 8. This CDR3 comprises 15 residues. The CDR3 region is CASNRNRGPGNTIYF. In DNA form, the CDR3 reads TGTGCCAGCAATAGGAACAGGGGGCCAGGAAACACCATATATTTT.

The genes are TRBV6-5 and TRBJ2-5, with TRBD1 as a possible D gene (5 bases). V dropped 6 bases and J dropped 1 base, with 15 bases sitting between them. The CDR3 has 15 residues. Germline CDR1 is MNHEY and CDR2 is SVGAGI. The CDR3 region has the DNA TGTGCCAGCAGGCCCAGGGCGCGGCGCCAAGAGACCCAGTACTTC. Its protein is CASRPRARRQETQYF.

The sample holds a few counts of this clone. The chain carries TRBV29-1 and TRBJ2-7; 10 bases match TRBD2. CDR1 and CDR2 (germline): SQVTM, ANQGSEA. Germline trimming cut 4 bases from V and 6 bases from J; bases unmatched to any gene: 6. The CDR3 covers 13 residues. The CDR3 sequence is CSVALAGVPEQYF. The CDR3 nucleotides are TGCAGCGTTGCTCTAGCGGGAGTCCCCGAGCAGTACTTC.

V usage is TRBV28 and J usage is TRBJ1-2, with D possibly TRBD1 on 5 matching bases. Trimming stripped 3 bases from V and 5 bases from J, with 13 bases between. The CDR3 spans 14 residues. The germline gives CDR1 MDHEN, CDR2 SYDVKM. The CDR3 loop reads CASSFSGGTYGYTF. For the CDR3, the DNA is TGTGCCAGCAGTTTCTCCGGAGGGACTTATGGCTACACCTTC.

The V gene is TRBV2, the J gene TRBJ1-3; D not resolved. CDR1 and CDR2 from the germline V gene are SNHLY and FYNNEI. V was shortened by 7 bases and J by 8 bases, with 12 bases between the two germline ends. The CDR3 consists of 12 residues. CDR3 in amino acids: CASNPGGDTIYF. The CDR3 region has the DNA TGTGCCAGCAATCCGGGTGGGGACACCATATATTTT.

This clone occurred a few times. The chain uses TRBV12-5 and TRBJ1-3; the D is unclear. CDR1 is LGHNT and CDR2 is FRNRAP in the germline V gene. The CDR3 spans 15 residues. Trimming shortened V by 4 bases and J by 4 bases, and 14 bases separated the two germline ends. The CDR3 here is CASGSGQDTGNTIYF. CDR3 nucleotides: TGTGCTAGTGGTTCCGGGCAGGATACAGGAAACACCATATATTTT.

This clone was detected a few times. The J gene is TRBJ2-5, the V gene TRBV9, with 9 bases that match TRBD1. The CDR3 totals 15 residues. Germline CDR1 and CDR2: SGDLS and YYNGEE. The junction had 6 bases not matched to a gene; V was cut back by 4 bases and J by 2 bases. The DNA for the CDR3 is TGTGCCAGCAGCCCTACCGGGACAGGGCAAGAGACCCAGTACTTC. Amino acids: CASSPTGTGQETQYF.

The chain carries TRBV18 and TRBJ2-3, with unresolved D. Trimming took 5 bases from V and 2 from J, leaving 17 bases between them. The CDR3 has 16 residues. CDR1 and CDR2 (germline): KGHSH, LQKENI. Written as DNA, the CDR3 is TGTGCCAGCTCATCTCAGGCTGGCGGCTTCACAGATACGCAGTATTTT. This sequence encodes CASSSQAGGFTDTQYF.